The 20 T cell receptor beta chains in this list originate from one sample, sequenced in a study of shared clonotypes between healthy human individuals. The method was immunoSEQ multiplex PCR; TCRdb's version includes in-frame clones alone and lacks a portion of them. The sample includes about 2,100,000 clones, about 93% seen only once; the top ten take around 1.7%. Positive CCR7 selection of CD45RO-negative cells yielded the naive CD8 cells, and terminally differentiated effector memory CD45RA+ cells were excluded. Sequenced input: naive CD8+ T cells from PBMCs. These TCRs come from a man between 18 and 29 years old in good health. Some clones in this sample may be carry-over from other donors' samples.

This sequence joins TRBV7-9 and TRBJ2-1, with 14 bases fitting TRBD2. Trimming cost V 2 bases and J 8 bases; bases outside gene matches: 8. This CDR3 is 17 amino acids long. Looked up from germline, CDR1 is SEHNR and CDR2 is FQNEAQ (reference sequence). The CDR3 here is CASSLPPGLAGADEQFF. The DNA of the CDR3 is TGTGCCAGCAGCTTACCTCCGGGACTAGCGGGAGCGGATGAGCAGTTCTTC.

The J gene is TRBJ2-5, the V gene TRBV5-6, with TRBD2 identical over 7 bases. This CDR3 is built from 15 residues. Per the germline V gene, CDR1 is SGHDT and CDR2 is YYEEEE. V was clipped by 0 bases and J by 4 bases; unmatched bases: 6. The CDR3 bases are TGTGCCAGCAGCTTGGGGGGCGGGAGAACAGAGACCCAGTACTTC. Amino acids: CASSLGGGRTETQYF.

V is TRBV7-9 and J is TRBJ2-7; unclear D gene. Trimming took 1 base from V and 6 from J, leaving 13 bases between them. Germline values: CDR1 SEHNR, CDR2 FQNEAQ (reference sequence). The CDR3 length is 14 residues. This CDR3 is CASSLVLPRSEQYF. CDR3 DNA sequence: TGTGCCAGCAGCTTAGTCCTCCCACGGTCCGAGCAGTACTTC.

The gene calls are TRBV15 and TRBJ1-5, with unresolved D. The CDR3 consists of 16 residues. V lost 0 bases, J lost 4 bases, and 13 bases lay in between. The germline V gene has CDR1 LNHNV and CDR2 YYDKDF (reference sequence). CDR3 sequence (DNA): TGTGCCACCAGCAGAGATGAGGGAGGGTGGAATCAGCCCCAGCATTTT. As protein: CATSRDEGGWNQPQHF.

This sequence joins TRBV27 and TRBJ2-7; tentatively, D is TRBD1 (6 bases). This CDR3 spans 13 amino acids. Between the trimmed V and J ends, which lost 5 bases and 4 bases, there was a span of 12 bases. CDR1 is MNHEY, CDR2 SMNVEV, per germline (reference sequence). This CDR3 reads CASSVTGQYEQYF. CDR3 in DNA: TGTGCCAGCAGTGTGACAGGCCAATACGAGCAGTACTTC.

On this clone itself: The junction differs from germline at one of its ends, possibly a read error. The sample contains more than one DNA sequence encoding this CDR3. This chain uses TRBV29-1 with TRBJ1-1; D ambiguous. Per germline, CDR1 SQVTM and CDR2 ANQGSEA. This CDR3 comprises 14 residues. The CDR3 protein is CSVGEGRKYTEAFF. The CDR3, as DNA: TGCAGCGTTGGTGAGGGTAGGAAGTACACCGAAGCTTTCTTT.

The rearrangement links TRBV7-9 to TRBJ1-2; no reliable D call. CDR1 and CDR2 from the germline V gene are SEHNR and FQNEAQ (reference sequence). The V end lost 1 base, the J end lost 8 bases, and 17 bases lay between the germline ends. The CDR3 totals 15 residues. Written as DNA, the CDR3 is TGTGCCAGCAGCTTAGAGGCCAAGACGGTAGGAGGCTACACCTTC. Its protein is CASSLEAKTVGGYTF. Using reference TRBV7-9 and TRBJ1-2 for the parts outside the CDR3, the full variable domain is DTGVSQNPRHKITKRGQNVTFRCDPISEHNRLYWYRQTLGQGPEFLTYFQNEAQLEKSRLLSDRFSAERPKGSFSTLEIQRTEQGDSAMYLCASSLEAKTVGGYTFGSGTRLTVV.

This sequence joins TRBV2 and TRBJ2-5; D is possibly TRBD2 (6 bases). The germline CDR1 and CDR2 sequences are SNHLY and FYNNEI. Trimming stripped 7 bases from V and 5 bases from J, with 17 bases between. The CDR3 length is 14 residues. CDR3 sequence reads: CASKRDSRGETQYF. CDR3 DNA: TGTGCCAGCAAACGGGACTCTCGGGGGGAGACCCAGTACTTC. The full variable domain, with the rest looked up from reference TRBV2 and TRBJ2-5, is EPEVTQTPSHQVTQMGQEVILRCVPISNHLYFYWYRQILGQKVEFLVSFYNNEISEKSEIFDDQFSVERPDGSNFTLKIRSTKLEDSAMYFCASKRDSRGETQYFGPGTRLLVL.

The chain recombines TRBV4-1 with TRBJ2-3; no reliable D call. Looked up from germline, CDR1 is MGHRA and CDR2 is YSYEKL. The CDR3 spans 14 residues. Trimming stripped 0 bases from V and 2 bases from J, with 6 bases between. CDR3 protein: CASSQDTLTDTQYF. The CDR3 DNA reads TGCGCCAGCAGCCAAGACACGCTCACAGATACGCAGTATTTT.

The V gene is TRBV6-1, the J gene TRBJ2-5, with 8 bases fitting TRBD2. The CDR3 sequence is 15 residues long. The V gene's germline CDR1 is MNHNS and CDR2 SASEGT. Trimming took 4 bases from V and 4 from J; bases not matched to a gene: 8. The CDR3 sequence: CASSVPGLGGETQYF. CDR3 in DNA: TGTGCCAGCAGTGTACCGGGACTAGGGGGAGAGACCCAGTACTTC.

V and J are TRBV27 and TRBJ2-2; tentative D call: TRBD1 (6 bases). CDR3 length equals 15 residues. The V gene's germline CDR1 is MNHEY and CDR2 SMNVEV (reference sequence). V was pared by 3 bases and J by 4 bases, with 12 bases between. The CDR3 loop is CASSFAVGGTGELFF. CDR3 sequence (DNA): TGTGCCAGCAGTTTCGCCGTAGGGGGCACCGGGGAGCTGTTTTTT.

The chain links TRBV28 to TRBJ1-4, with D possibly matching TRBD1 (6 bases). CDR3 length: 12 amino acids. Germline V gene lookup returns CDR1 MDHEN and CDR2 SYDVKM. The ends were cut back, 3 bases at V and 7 bases at J, with 6 bases in the middle. This CDR3 reads CASSLGAEKLFF. For the CDR3, the DNA is TGTGCCAGCAGTTTGGGGGCTGAAAAACTGTTTTTT.

The chain employs TRBV19 and TRBJ1-2, with D unclear. Germline values: CDR1 LNHDA, CDR2 SQIVND (reference sequence). Trimming cost V 5 bases and J 1 base, with 11 bases left between them. This CDR3 spans 14 amino acids. CDR3 coding DNA: TGTGCCAGTAGTCCTGGGAGGGATAACTATGGCTACACCTTC. This sequence encodes CASSPGRDNYGYTF.

This chain connects TRBV7-8 to TRBJ2-2, with 10 bases that match TRBD1. J gave up 4 bases and V 9 bases, and 2 bases lay outside the gene matches. Germline CDR1 and CDR2: SGHVS and FQNEAQ. CDR3 length equals 13 residues. For the CDR3, the DNA is TGTGCCAGGGGGGACAGGGGCACCGGGGAGCTGTTTTTT. Translation: CARGDRGTGELFF.

In this sample, this clone turned up a few times. The chain uses TRBV2 and TRBJ1-5, with D maybe TRBD1 (5 bases). Germline CDR1 SNHLY, CDR2 FYNNEI. CDR3 length: 15 residues. V lost 2 bases and J lost 4, with 12 bases in between. The CDR3 reads CASSERRVGNQPQHF. The CDR3 DNA is TGTGCCAGCAGTGAACGCAGGGTAGGTAATCAGCCCCAGCATTTT.

The chain links TRBV29-1 to TRBJ2-7; 8 bases align to TRBD2. V was clipped by 4 bases and J by 2 bases; unmatched bases: 4. Germline CDR1 and CDR2: SQVTM and ANQGSEA. The CDR3 totals 13 residues. CDR3 protein: CSVGAGATYEQYF. CDR3 sequence (DNA): TGCAGCGTTGGAGCGGGAGCAACCTACGAGCAGTACTTC.

CDR3 bases: TGTGCCAGCAGTCCCCGGCGCGGACACTATGGCTACACCTTC. This sequence encodes CASSPRRGHYGYTF. V is TRBV28 and J is TRBJ1-2; D is unresolved. The germline V and J ends were trimmed by 5 bases and 3 bases, with 13 bases remaining between them. CDR1 is MDHEN, CDR2 SYDVKM, per germline. CDR3 length: 14 amino acids.

The J gene is TRBJ1-5, the V gene TRBV2; D is undetermined. The CDR3 spans 15 residues. Trimming removed 0 bases from V and 9 bases from J, with 15 bases in between. Looked up from germline, CDR1 is SNHLY and CDR2 is FYNNEI. The CDR3 spells CASSEAGPSRGPQHF. CDR3 DNA: TGTGCCAGCAGTGAAGCAGGCCCATCGAGAGGGCCCCAGCATTTT.

With regard to this clone: This sample includes further DNA sequences coding for the same CDR3. This chain joins TRBV7-8 and TRBJ2-7, with D possibly TRBD1 on 5 matching bases. CDR1 and CDR2 (germline): SGHVS, FQNEAQ. V shed 2 bases and J shed 0 bases, with 8 bases lying between them. This CDR3 comprises 14 residues. CDR3 sequence reads: CASSLQGSSYEQYF. Written as DNA, the CDR3 is TGTGCCAGCAGCTTACAGGGTAGCTCCTACGAGCAGTACTTC.

This chain links TRBV4-1 with TRBJ2-7, with D perhaps being TRBD1 or TRBD2 (5 bases each). The V end was cut by 4 bases, the J end by 4 bases, with 14 bases between. The CDR3 has 14 amino acids. The V gene's germline CDR1 is MGHRA and CDR2 YSYEKL. CDR3: CASSLSGTKYEQYF. In DNA form, the CDR3 reads TGCGCCAGCAGCCTCTCCGGGACGAAATACGAGCAGTACTTC.